One and the same sample provided the 25 T cell receptor beta chains below, sequenced in a study of T cells in Graves' hyperthyroidism and ophthalmopathy. TCR beta CDR3 regions were amplified from RNA. HTBI primers were used for first-round RT-PCR of the TCR CDR3. One entry per CDR3 protein results from TCRdb running MiXCR on the multiplex PCR reads. The table includes roughly 530,000 distinct CDR3 sequences, 17% detected once. Sequenced material: blood. These receptors all stem from a woman younger than 35 with Graves' ophthalmopathy.

There are a few counts of this clonotype. The V and J genes are TRBV28 and TRBJ1-3, with D tentatively TRBD1 (5 bases). Germline CDR1 and CDR2: MDHEN and SYDVKM. The CDR3 spans 14 residues. V lost 5 bases and J 2 bases, leaving 10 bases between the germline ends. The CDR3: CASSRGITGNTIYF. The DNA for the CDR3 is TGTGCCAGCAGTAGGGGAATAACTGGAAACACCATATATTTT.

This clonotype was seen a few times. This may come from a read error, since a much larger clone is one base off. The rearrangement uses TRBV6-2 or TRBV6-3 and TRBJ1-2, with D possibly TRBD1 on 6 matching bases. The CDR3 runs to 13 residues. V gave up 4 bases and J gave up 3 bases, with 9 bases separating them. From germline, CDR1 is MNHEY and CDR2 SVGEGT. The CDR3 spells CASSLQGHYGYTF. DNA for the CDR3: TGTGCCAGCAGTTTACAGGGTCACTATGGCTACACCTTC.

V usage is TRBV5-5 and J usage is TRBJ2-7; 9 bases align to TRBD1. The trim removed 4 bases at V and 3 bases at J, leaving 8 bases unmatched. The CDR3 loop spans 15 amino acids. CDR1 is SGHKS and CDR2 is YYEKEE in the germline V gene (reference sequence). The CDR3 reads CASSPGQGAVYEQYF. In DNA form, the CDR3 reads TGTGCCAGCAGCCCGGGACAGGGCGCCGTCTACGAGCAGTACTTC. Supplemented by reference TRBV5-5 and TRBJ2-7, the full variable domain reads DAGVTQSPTHLIKTRGQQVTLRCSPISGHKSVSWYQQVLGQGPQFIFQYYEKEERGRGNFPDRFSARQFPNYSSELNVNALLLGDSALYLCASSPGQGAVYEQYFGPGTRLTVT.

This clonotype came up many times. This chain connects TRBV28 to TRBJ2-2; 12 nucleotides line up with TRBD2. V was pared by 6 bases and J by 1 base, with 0 bases of the junction left unmatched. The germline V gene encodes CDR1 MDHEN and CDR2 SYDVKM. CDR3 size: 15 residues. The DNA of the CDR3 is TGTGCCAGCAGGACTAGCGGGGGGAACACCGGGGAGCTGTTTTTT. This translates into CASRTSGGNTGELFF.

Turning to this clonotype: Germline is not matched at one junction end, which may reflect a read error. V usage is TRBV6-1 and J usage is TRBJ2-5, with TRBD2 matching over 12 bases. This CDR3 spans 15 amino acids. CDR1 and CDR2 (germline): MNHNS, SASEGT. CDR3 coding DNA: TGTGCCAGCAAAACTAGCGGGGGGACTCAAGGGACCCAGTACTTC. Residues: CASKTSGGTQGTQYF.

The chain joins TRBV4-1 to TRBJ2-2; D unresolved. The CDR3 consists of 16 residues. The germline gives CDR1 MGHRA, CDR2 YSYEKL. Deletions cut 4 bases from V and 8 bases from J, with 20 bases between. The CDR3 region has the DNA TGCGCCAGCAGCCCTCGGCCAGCAATATTAGATGGGGAGCTGTTTTTT. This encodes CASSPRPAILDGELFF.

The chain joins TRBV4-2 to TRBJ1-5; D unresolved. V was cut by 0 bases and J by 2 bases, with 8 bases left in between. Germline CDR1 LGHNA, CDR2 YNFKEQ. The CDR3 covers 15 residues. The CDR3 sequence: CASSQETRGNQPQHF. The CDR3 DNA reads TGTGCCAGCAGCCAAGAAACCCGGGGCAATCAGCCCCAGCATTTT.

In its sample, this clonotype was seen many times. The chain couples TRBV4-1 to TRBJ2-7; either TRBD1 or TRBD2 may supply D (5 bases each). Germline V gene data show CDR1 as MGHRA and CDR2 as YSYEKL. V was shortened by 5 bases and J by 3 bases, with 17 bases between the two germline ends. The CDR3 length is 15 residues. The CDR3 sequence is CASSSRQPGGYEQYF. The DNA of the CDR3 is TGCGCCAGCAGCTCGAGACAGCCAGGAGGCTACGAGCAGTACTTC.

V gene TRBV13 combines with J gene TRBJ1-4; D is uncertain. The CDR3 is 13 residues long. Germline assignment: CDR1 PRHDT and CDR2 FYEKMQ (reference sequence). Trimming left V 4 bases short and J 7 bases short, with 10 bases between. The CDR3 DNA reads TGTGCCAGCAGCTGGTTTGAGCGTGAAAAACTGTTTTTT. It codes for CASSWFEREKLFF.

This clonotype was recorded at least ten times. The chain is built from TRBV7-3 and TRBJ2-3, with no clear D. Trimming removed 5 bases at V and 2 bases at J, with 14 bases between. Germline V lookup: CDR1 SGHTA, CDR2 FQGTGA. This CDR3 region has 15 residues. The CDR3 DNA reads TGTGCCAGCAGCCCCGACCGATTTTTCACAGATACGCAGTATTTT. Its translation is CASSPDRFFTDTQYF.

This clonotype was seen ten or more times. The genes are TRBV4-1 and TRBJ2-2; D is unclear. V was shortened by 3 bases and J by 5 bases, with 16 bases between the two germline ends. This CDR3 is built from 16 residues. Germline V gene sequence: CDR1 MGHRA, CDR2 YSYEKL. Here the CDR3 reads CASSHLDSRTTGELFF. CDR3 nucleotides: TGCGCCAGCAGCCACCTCGACTCCCGTACGACCGGGGAGCTGTTTTTT.

This clonotype was seen more than once but under ten times. The chain joins TRBV28 to TRBJ2-2; the match to TRBD1 covers 10 bases. V dropped 6 bases and J dropped 5; count of bases not matched to a gene: 6. CDR1 MDHEN and CDR2 SYDVKM come from the germline V gene. This CDR3 has 15 residues. The CDR3 region is CASRTRDRGTGELFF. CDR3 DNA: TGTGCCAGCAGGACCAGGGACAGGGGTACCGGGGAGCTGTTTTTT.

This clonotype was counted ten times or more. The chain has TRBV3-1 and TRBJ2-3; 8 bases match TRBD2. The CDR3 covers 17 residues. V was pared by 1 base and J by 2 bases, with 8 bases of the junction left unmatched. Germline V gene data show CDR1 as LGHDT and CDR2 as YNNKEL (reference sequence). This chain's CDR3 is CASSQAGGSLLTDTQYF. Here the CDR3 DNA reads TGTGCCAGCAGCCAAGCGGGGGGGTCCTTACTCACAGATACGCAGTATTTT.

This clonotype was counted between two and nine times. In DNA form, the CDR3 reads TGTGCCAGCAGCCAAGATTGGGGCGAGACTGAAGCTTTCTTT. It encodes CASSQDWGETEAFF. The chain employs TRBV4-2 and TRBJ1-1; TRBD1 might be the D (5 bases). The germline V and J ends were trimmed by 0 bases and 5 bases, with 10 bases remaining between them. The length of the CDR3 is 14 residues. Germline-derived CDR1 and CDR2 are LGHNA and YNFKEQ.

This sequence joins TRBV20-1 and TRBJ2-1, with 10 bases aligning to TRBD2. CDR3 size: 13 residues. V shed 6 bases, J shed 7 bases, and the junction held 6 bases outside the gene matches. CDR1 DFQATT and CDR2 SNEGSKA come from the germline V gene (reference sequence). The CDR3 nucleotides read TGCAGTGCCGGGCTAGCGGGAGTAAATGAGCAGTTCTTC. This sequence encodes CSAGLAGVNEQFF.

This clonotype was seen at least ten times. This chain connects TRBV9 to TRBJ2-7; possible D gene TRBD1, 5 bases. The germline V gene encodes CDR1 SGDLS and CDR2 YYNGEE. Trimming took off 0 bases at V and 0 bases at J, with 10 bases between the two ends. This CDR3 contains 15 residues. CDR3 region: CASSVGPGISYEQYF. CDR3 coding DNA: TGTGCCAGCAGCGTAGGTCCAGGGATCTCCTACGAGCAGTACTTC.

This clonotype was recorded at least ten times. The gene calls are TRBV28 and TRBJ2-1; 9 bases agree with TRBD1. The V gene end was trimmed by 3 bases and the J gene end by 4 bases; junction bases not matched to a gene: 4. This CDR3 spans 15 amino acids. Per the germline V gene, CDR1 is MDHEN and CDR2 is SYDVKM. CDR3 sequence reads: CASSFNRGQYNEQFF. The CDR3 region has the DNA TGTGCCAGCAGTTTTAACAGGGGGCAGTACAATGAGCAGTTCTTC.

This clonotype was seen at least ten times. This chain joins TRBV28 and TRBJ2-7, with 8 nucleotides matching TRBD1. This CDR3 spans 16 amino acids. V lost 4 bases, J lost 1 base, and 9 bases stayed unmatched. CDR1 is MDHEN and CDR2 is SYDVKM in the germline V gene. DNA for the CDR3: TGTGCCAGCAGTTCCGCCGGGACAGGCCTTTCCTACGAGCAGTACTTC. It specifies CASSSAGTGLSYEQYF. The full variable domain, its missing parts supplied by reference TRBV28 and TRBJ2-7, is DVKVTQSSRYLVKRTGEKVFLECVQDMDHENMFWYRQDPGLGLRLIYFSYDVKMKEKGDIPEGYSVSREKKERFSLILESASTNQTSMYLCASSSAGTGLSYEQYFGPGTRLTVT.

This clonotype has at least ten counts. The rearrangement uses TRBV3-1 and TRBJ1-1; TRBD1 might be the D (6 bases). Germline CDR1 is LGHDT and CDR2 is YNNKEL (reference sequence). The CDR3 is 12 amino acids. The V gene lost 0 bases and the J gene lost 11 bases, with 10 bases spanning the gap. The CDR3 DNA reads as TGTGCCAGCAGCCAAGAGACAGGTAGGGCTTTCTTT. Translating it yields CASSQETGRAFF.

This clonotype has just a few counts. The rearrangement links TRBV10-3 to TRBJ1-4; D uncertain. The V and J ends lost 2 bases and 8 bases respectively, with 15 bases between them. Germline V gene lookup returns CDR1 ENHRY and CDR2 SYGVKD. The CDR3 spans 15 residues. The CDR3 protein is CAISETPGEGEKLFF. DNA for the CDR3: TGTGCCATCAGTGAGACTCCGGGTGAGGGCGAAAAACTGTTTTTT.

There are many counts of this clonotype. This chain uses TRBV3-1 with TRBJ1-2; D not certain. The CDR3 has 15 residues. Trimming took off 1 base at V and 0 bases at J, with 9 bases between the two ends. CDR1 and CDR2 (germline): LGHDT, YNNKEL (reference sequence). The CDR3 spells CASSQAGGTNYGYTF. CDR3 sequence (DNA): TGTGCCAGCAGCCAAGCGGGTGGGACTAACTATGGCTACACCTTC.

This clonotype was picked up many times. The chain couples TRBV30 to TRBJ1-1, with TRBD1 as a possible D gene (5 bases). Deletions cut 2 bases from V and 5 bases from J, with 15 bases between. This CDR3 spans 14 amino acids. Germline CDR1 reads GTSNPN; CDR2 reads SVGIG (reference sequence). CDR3 DNA: TGTGCCTGGAGTAACCCGGGGCGGAGGACTGAAGCTTTCTTT. It yields the protein CAWSNPGRRTEAFF.

This clonotype was counted at least ten times. This rearrangement joins TRBV3-1 to TRBJ2-5; D possibly corresponds to TRBD2 (6 bases). The CDR3 has 15 residues. Trimming shortened V by 4 bases and J by 2 bases, and 14 bases separated the two germline ends. Germline assignment: CDR1 LGHDT and CDR2 YNNKEL (reference sequence). This chain's CDR3 is CASSRTGVGQETQYF. For the CDR3, the DNA is TGTGCCAGCAGCCGCACGGGAGTTGGTCAAGAGACCCAGTACTTC.

CDR3 sequence: CSVDEGGIYGYTF. Written as DNA, the CDR3 is TGCAGCGTTGATGAAGGCGGGATATATGGCTACACCTTC. The chain combines TRBV29-1 with TRBJ1-2, with D hard to call. CDR1 SQVTM and CDR2 ANQGSEA come from the germline V gene. The CDR3 totals 13 residues. Trimming removed 3 bases from V and 5 bases from J, with 13 bases in between.

The J gene is TRBJ1-2, the V gene TRBV7-9, with a possible D match to TRBD1 (6 bases). The germline CDR1 and CDR2 sequences are SEHNR and FQNEAQ (reference sequence). Trimming took off 1 base at V and 8 bases at J, with 17 bases between the two ends. CDR3 length equals 15 residues. CDR3 bases: TGTGCCAGCAGCTTAGAACAGGGAGGGGCCGGCGGCTACACCTTC. It encodes CASSLEQGGAGGYTF.